Shown below are 18 T cell receptor beta chains from a single sample sequenced in a study of shared T cell receptors in the human thymus. Using immunoSEQ multiplex PCR, the repertoire was profiled, and TCRdb retains in-frame clones only, with some absent. The repertoire includes some 660,000 clones, more than 75% of them detected once, and approximately 0.0097% sits in the top ten. The data also belong to a second study, concerning human thymus T cells.

The specimen was thymocytes. These receptor sequences come from a boy in the first two years of life with a congenital heart defect.

In nucleotides, the CDR3 is TGTGCCAGCTCGCCCGGGACTTTCACCGGGGAGCTGTTTTTT. Translating it yields CASSPGTFTGELFF. V usage is TRBV2 and J usage is TRBJ2-2; TRBD2 might be the D (6 bases). Germline lookup yields CDR1 SNHLY and CDR2 FYNNEI. CDR3 length equals 14 residues. Trimming took 8 bases from V and 4 from J, leaving 14 bases between them.

This clone has a handful of counts. This chain joins TRBV20-1 and TRBJ2-5; no definite D call. The CDR3 is 11 residues long. Germline-derived CDR1 and CDR2 are DFQATT and SNEGSKA (reference sequence). With 3 bases removed from V and 0 bases from J, the gap between germline ends came to 2 bases. The CDR3 region has the DNA TGCAGTGCTAGTAACCAAGAGACCCAGTACTTC. It codes for CSASNQETQYF.

This clone was observed a single time. V is TRBV30 and J is TRBJ1-2; 8 bases agree with TRBD1. The CDR3 runs 16 residues. The V segment lost 5 bases and the J segment 3 bases; nucleotides outside the gene matches: 14. Germline CDR1 is GTSNPN and CDR2 is SVGIG (reference sequence). CDR3 in amino acids: CAWSMDRVPIYYGYTF. The CDR3 DNA reads TGTGCCTGGTCCATGGACAGGGTTCCAATCTACTATGGCTACACCTTC.

This chain connects TRBV30 to TRBJ1-1, with D perhaps TRBD1 (5 bases). Trimming took off 1 base at V and 5 bases at J, with 11 bases between the two ends. Germline loops: CDR1 GTSNPN, CDR2 SVGIG (reference sequence). This CDR3 has 13 residues. The CDR3 loop reads CAWSGGPSTEAFF. The CDR3, as DNA: TGTGCCTGGAGTGGGGGCCCGAGTACTGAAGCTTTCTTT.

In this sample, this clone turned up a few times. V gene TRBV2 combines with J gene TRBJ1-2; 10 nucleotides line up with TRBD1. The germline V gene encodes CDR1 SNHLY and CDR2 FYNNEI. Trimming took 3 bases from V and 4 from J; bases not matched to a gene: 5. The CDR3 consists of 15 residues. The CDR3 DNA follows: TGTGCCAGCAGTGAGTTGGGGACAGGGGCCTATGGCTACACCTTC. Its translation: CASSELGTGAYGYTF.

V usage is TRBV5-6 and J usage is TRBJ1-1; 7 positions match TRBD1. The V gene's germline CDR1 is SGHDT and CDR2 YYEEEE. The CDR3 contains 18 residues. Losses at the gene ends were 0 bases for V and 5 bases for J; bases not matched to a gene: 16. CDR3 bases: TGTGCCAGCAGCTTGGCCTACAACGAGGGGGCGCAAGGAACTGAAGCTTTCTTT. It translates to CASSLAYNEGAQGTEAFF. Based on the CDR3 plus reference TRBV5-6 and TRBJ1-1, the full variable domain is DAGVTQSPTHLIKTRGQQVTLRCSPKSGHDTVSWYQQALGQGPQFIFQYYEEEERQRGNFPDRFSGHQFPNYSSELNVNALLLGDSALYLCASSLAYNEGAQGTEAFFGQGTRLTVV.

This chain links TRBV4-1 with TRBJ1-6; tentatively, D is TRBD1 (5 bases). The CDR3 length is 20 residues. Germline CDR1 MGHRA, CDR2 YSYEKL. V shed 0 bases and J shed 0 bases, with 18 bases lying between them. The CDR3 region has the DNA TGCGCCAGCAGCCAAGATCCGAAGACAGACTCCTTCTCCTATAATTCACCCCTCCACTTT. It yields the protein CASSQDPKTDSFSYNSPLHF.

This sequence joins TRBV18 and TRBJ2-3; 11 bases are shared with TRBD2. Germline V gives CDR1 KGHSH, CDR2 LQKENI. The CDR3 covers 16 residues. Trimming at V came to 3 bases and at J to 2 bases, leaving 4 bases not matched to a gene. This CDR3 reads CASSPSGRDYTDTQYF. CDR3 bases: TGTGCCAGCTCACCTAGCGGGAGGGACTACACAGATACGCAGTATTTT.

The V gene is TRBV9, the J gene TRBJ2-7, with 9 nucleotides matching TRBD2. There are 17 residues in the CDR3. Germline loops: CDR1 SGDLS, CDR2 YYNGEE. J gave up 7 bases and V 0 bases, and 14 bases lay outside the gene matches. CDR3 sequence reads: CASSVATLAGPLGEQYF. CDR3 nucleotide sequence: TGTGCCAGCAGCGTAGCTACCCTAGCGGGGCCCCTGGGGGAGCAGTACTTC.

There are a few counts of this clone. This chain connects TRBV19 to TRBJ1-5, with D unclear. The length of the CDR3 is 16 residues. Germline V gene data show CDR1 as LNHDA and CDR2 as SQIVND (reference sequence). The V and J ends lost 6 bases and 2 bases respectively, with 17 bases between them. CDR3 sequence (DNA): TGTGCCAGTAGCACCGGGGAGGGCTGGCGCAATCAGCCCCAGCATTTT. It specifies CASSTGEGWRNQPQHF.

The chain recombines TRBV25-1 with TRBJ2-1, with a weak D call TRBD1 (6 bases). Trimming stripped 4 bases from V and 1 base from J, with 17 bases between. Germline V gene lookup returns CDR1 MGHDK and CDR2 SYGVNS. The CDR3 is 17 amino acids. Written as DNA, the CDR3 is TGTGCCAGCAGTGCCTTCCGGGACACCCCTTCCTACAATGAGCAGTTCTTC. This codes for CASSAFRDTPSYNEQFF. Complete variable domain (other parts from reference TRBV25-1 and TRBJ2-1): EADIYQTPRYLVIGTGKKITLECSQTMGHDKMYWYQQDPGMELHLIHYSYGVNSTEKGDLSSESTVSRIRTEHFPLTLESARPSHTSQYLCASSAFRDTPSYNEQFFGPGTRLTVL.

On this clone itself: The sample carries other DNA sequences with the same CDR3. The rearrangement joins TRBV28 to TRBJ1-1, with 7 positions matching TRBD1. The CDR3 is 12 amino acids. Trimming cost V 4 bases and J 5 bases; bases outside gene matches: 1. Germline V gene data show CDR1 as MDHEN and CDR2 as SYDVKM. CDR3 protein: CASSSTGTEAFF. The CDR3 region has the DNA TGTGCCAGCAGTTCGACAGGGACTGAAGCTTTCTTT.

The V call is TRBV6-1, the J call TRBJ1-5; TRBD1 matches 8 bases. The germline V gene has CDR1 MNHNS and CDR2 SASEGT. This CDR3 contains 13 residues. The ends lost 6 bases at V and 6 bases at J; junction bases unmatched: 4. The CDR3 region is CASRNTGGQPQHF. The CDR3 coding sequence is TGTGCCAGCAGGAATACAGGGGGTCAGCCCCAGCATTTT.

The chain links TRBV7-9 to TRBJ1-1, with 12 bases aligning to TRBD1. The CDR3 covers 15 residues. Trimming at V came to 3 bases and at J to 4 bases, leaving 3 bases not matched to a gene. Germline CDR1 and CDR2: SEHNR and FQNEAQ (reference sequence). The CDR3 region has the DNA TGTGCCAGCAGCTTCGGGACAGGGGGCTTCACTGAAGCTTTCTTT. Translating gives CASSFGTGGFTEAFF.

This rearrangement joins TRBV5-6 to TRBJ1-6; D ambiguous. CDR3 size: 15 residues. Germline CDR1 is SGHDT and CDR2 is YYEEEE. Trimming removed 4 bases at V and 7 bases at J, with 15 bases between. CDR3 region: CASSPRKQVNSPLHF. DNA of the CDR3: TGTGCCAGCAGCCCCCGGAAGCAGGTCAATTCACCCCTCCACTTT. Full variable domain (rest looked up from reference TRBV5-6 and TRBJ1-6): DAGVTQSPTHLIKTRGQQVTLRCSPKSGHDTVSWYQQALGQGPQFIFQYYEEEERQRGNFPDRFSGHQFPNYSSELNVNALLLGDSALYLCASSPRKQVNSPLHFGNGTRLTVT.

The J gene is TRBJ2-5, the V gene TRBV5-1; D may be TRBD2 (5 bases). V dropped 4 bases and J dropped 1 base, with 20 bases sitting between them. CDR3 size: 17 residues. Looked up from germline, CDR1 is SGHRS and CDR2 is YFSETQ. Here the CDR3 DNA reads TGCGCCAGCAGCAAGGACTGGCCCCCCCTTATCCAAGAGACCCAGTACTTC. It codes for CASSKDWPPLIQETQYF.

This rearrangement joins TRBV7-2 to TRBJ1-2; 7 bases align to TRBD1. The CDR3 spans 16 residues. The junction had 7 bases not matched to a gene; V was cut back by 1 base and J by 2 bases. Germline assignment: CDR1 SGHTA and CDR2 FQGNSA. In nucleotides, the CDR3 is TGTGCCAGCAGCTTAGTAGGGGGACAGTTAAACTATGGCTACACCTTC. Translating it yields CASSLVGGQLNYGYTF.

The V gene is TRBV7-9, the J gene TRBJ1-6, with TRBD1 identical over 9 bases. With 1 base clipped from V and 8 bases from J, the junction kept 3 bases outside the gene matches. CDR3 length equals 15 residues. Germline values: CDR1 SEHNR, CDR2 FQNEAQ (reference sequence). The CDR3: CASSLVGQGDSPLHF. CDR3 nucleotides: TGTGCCAGCAGCTTAGTGGGACAGGGTGATTCACCCCTCCACTTT.